Sequencing of this T cell receptor (beta chain) was carried out in a study of human T cells and chemical hapten exposure (dated by TCRdb to 2020 to 2023). As for the study more broadly: For sensitization, 2% DPC in acetone was applied to a 2 cm by 2 cm area of upper inner arm skin. The libraries were sequenced as a pool, and the TCR yield per sample differed mostly because of small variations in library volumes within the pool. Throughout the approximately 26-week study period, patients were also given weekly therapeutic DPC doses on the scalp. About 30 alopecia patients provided blood for TCR sequencing at one to four time points (pre-sensitization, 2, 6 and 24 weeks). Alopecia areata with under or over 50% scalp involvement, alopecia totalis and alopecia universalis were represented in the patient cohort, which was mostly female. Patch tests used Finn chambers with 0.01% DPC on the upper back, scored after 6 days by International Contact Dermatitis Research Group standards. In alopecia patients, the study followed how the peripheral blood TCR repertoire changed in vivo over primary and secondary sensitization to diphenylcyclopropenone (DPC), a hapten. Patient blood was sampled pre-sensitization (week 0) and at 2, 6 and about 24 weeks after DPC sensitization. Overall study outcomes, separate from this receptor: After repeated subsampling, the strength of the expansion versus patch-test correlation and the threshold at which it became significant changed. DPC sensitization did not change how many TCRs were above 1 in 1000 frequency, and no evidence was found of alterations in global repertoire structure. Compared with pre-sensitization or healthy control sets, expanded TCRs formed significantly more large CDR3 similarity clusters, which is consistent with antigen-driven responses. The number of PT1 expanded TCRs positively correlated with patch test score, significant at thresholds 8, 16 and 32 but not 4. All patients had alopecia, a presumed autoimmune disease, so their immune response might differ from that of healthy individuals.

The time point label of this sample denotes: pre-sensitization, week 0. The treatment or condition label of this sample denotes: therapeutic diphenylcyclopropenone sensitization with weekly scalp DPC. At each patch-test visit, blood was drawn before the patch test was applied. Patients were eligible if aged 18 to 70, diagnosed with alopecia and judged suitable for DPC therapy, and pregnant patients were excluded. Total RNA was isolated from unfractionated whole blood collected in Tempus Blood RNA tubes. V lost 4 bases and J lost 1 base, and the count of bases not matched to a germline gene is 4. Looking up the germline V gene yields CDR1 SGDLS and CDR2 YYNGEE. The CDR3 covers 14 residues, taking in both the cysteine and the phenylalanine. The entry retains the CDR3 DNA only, 42 bases that are in frame from base 1. To note about this clonotype: Its antigen is still unknown. Per-nucleotide qualities are absent, and no much larger clonotype sits a single base away.

The library was generated by RACE. Sequenced on a NextSeq 500. During library preparation, unique molecular identifiers were attached to individual cDNA molecules so that TCRs could be counted in a quantitative, reproducible way. Both TCR alpha and TCR beta chains were sequenced from each blood RNA sample. On the study's bioinformatics: The median number of TCRs per sample was 95,638, ranging from roughly 20,000 to 690,600. V, J and CDR3 annotation of the TCR reads was performed with the Decombinator software suite. To make PS versus PT1 abundance plots, every sample was subsampled to the same number of TCRs (28,000). Expanded TCRs were defined as absent before sensitization and observed at least eight times at the 2-week time point. TCRdb reprocessed the public reads (quality trimming at Q25 with fastp, clone calling with MiXCR) and kept in-frame beta chains. A single entry per CDR3 protein holds the most common genes and DNA from its merged rows. TCRdb, not the original authors, processed these V and J calls. The sample has roughly 100,000 distinct CDR3 sequences on record, under 14% of them singletons. 2.5% to 4% of the sample is in the top ten clones.

The receptor's source is a woman aged 55-70 years with alopecia areata. Some clones in this sample may be carry-over from other donors' samples. The sample in question was whole blood, obtained in connection with sensitization to the hapten diphenylcyclopropenone (DPC). In this chain, TRBV9 is recombined with TRBJ1-1; TRBD1 agrees with 7 junctional bases. CDR3 sequence: CASSQGQANTEAFF. The DNA sequence reads TGTGCCAGCAGCCAAGGACAGGCGAACACTGAAGCTTTCTTT.